The source of this TCR beta chain is a study of blood T cell repertoires in COVID-19. Across the study: The origin of the acute and convalescent COVID-19 samples was the United States, Italy and Spain. PBMCs, B-cell-depleted T cells, or T cells provided the cDNA or gDNA that made up the material.

Per the authors' pipeline: Amplification of reference gene primers was used by the study to estimate nucleated cell counts. Libraries were prepared by immunoSEQ multiplex PCR; TCRdb keeps only in-frame clonotypes and omits some of them. V, J and clone size are those of that table, while D and trimming were read from the DNA. Among 150,000 or so clones, around nine tenths were seen once, and the ten largest hold 2% to 2.5%. The sample holds one count of this clone. V lost 1 base and J 3 bases, leaving 11 bases between the germline ends. The CDR3 has 14 residues. CDR1 and CDR2 from the germline V gene are SGHRS and YFSETQ.

The sequence derives from a human donor in a cohort sampled during active COVID-19. The sequenced sample was peripheral blood. The gene calls are TRBV5-1 and TRBJ2-7; perhaps TRBD1 as D (5 bases). The CDR3 DNA follows: TGCGCCAGCAGCTTGTGGGGCCGCCACTACGAGCAGTACTTC. Translated, it gives CASSLWGRHYEQYF.